This T cell receptor beta chain was captured by sequencing in a study of early T cells in non-severe SARS-CoV-2 infection. The CDR3 spans 18 residues. Losses at the gene ends were 2 bases for V and 5 bases for J; bases not matched to a gene: 16. This clonotype was counted ten times or more. TCRdb re-called the 5' RACE reads with MiXCR, one entry per CDR3 protein. Of tens of thousands of distinct CDR3 sequences in the sample, about 8.9% were seen once. The origin of this receptor is an adult who was a healthcare worker with PCR-confirmed SARS-CoV-2 infection or an uninfected control (not recorded which). Sequencing input: whole blood. The chain recombines TRBV12-3 or TRBV12-4 with TRBJ1-2, with 8 bases identical to TRBD1. In nucleotides, the CDR3 is TGTGCCAGCAGTTTATCCGACAGGGGCGACCACGGTGCATATGGCTACACCTTC. This gives the protein CASSLSDRGDHGAYGYTF.